One sample yielded the 16 T cell receptor beta chains listed below, sequenced in a study of blood T cell repertoires in COVID-19. The repertoire was sequenced with immunoSEQ multiplex PCR; TCRdb's copy has only in-frame clones and lacks some. The sample includes 350,000 or so clones, roughly 90% of them seen just once. Input material: peripheral blood. These receptors were taken from a man aged 18 to 35 with active or convalescent COVID-19.

The V and J genes are TRBV19 and TRBJ1-5; a possible D gene is TRBD1 (5 bases). The germline V gene has CDR1 LNHDA and CDR2 SQIVND (reference sequence). V lost 7 bases, J lost 0 bases, and 19 bases lay in between. This CDR3 has 17 amino acids. The CDR3 here is CASNWGSLGFSNQPQHF. CDR3 DNA: TGTGCCAGTAATTGGGGCAGCTTGGGATTTAGCAATCAGCCCCAGCATTTT.

The rearrangement links TRBV19 to TRBJ1-1; 9 bases map to TRBD1. Germline values: CDR1 LNHDA, CDR2 SQIVND (reference sequence). This CDR3 comprises 15 residues. Trimming at V came to 5 bases and at J to 6 bases, leaving 10 bases not matched to a gene. The CDR3 sequence is CASSRPRTGESEAFF. The CDR3 DNA reads TGTGCCAGTAGTCGTCCAAGGACAGGGGAATCTGAAGCTTTCTTT.

V is TRBV28 and J is TRBJ2-7, with TRBD1 matching over 10 bases. V gave up 2 bases and J gave up 5 bases; unmatched junction bases: 9. Germline V CDR1 and CDR2: MDHEN, SYDVKM. CDR3 length equals 16 residues. The CDR3 protein is CASSLGGTGVSNEQYF. The CDR3 DNA reads as TGTGCCAGCAGTTTAGGGGGGACAGGGGTTTCCAACGAGCAGTACTTC. The full variable domain, completed using reference TRBV28 and TRBJ2-7, is DVKVTQSSRYLVKRTGEKVFLECVQDMDHENMFWYRQDPGLGLRLIYFSYDVKMKEKGDIPEGYSVSREKKERFSLILESASTNQTSMYLCASSLGGTGVSNEQYFGPGTRLTVT.

The chain is built from TRBV7-9 and TRBJ2-2; 12 positions agree with TRBD2. CDR3 length: 17 residues. Germline V gene sequence: CDR1 SEHNR, CDR2 FQNEAQ (reference sequence). The ends lost 5 bases at V and 5 bases at J; junction bases unmatched: 9. This CDR3 is CASSPIGLAGITGELFF. DNA for the CDR3: TGTGCCAGCAGCCCTATCGGACTAGCGGGGATTACCGGGGAGCTGTTTTTT.

The rearrangement uses TRBV5-1 and TRBJ2-1, with D perhaps TRBD1 (6 bases). V gave up 1 base and J gave up 7 bases, with 15 bases separating them. The CDR3 loop spans 15 amino acids. The germline CDR1 and CDR2 sequences are SGHRS and YFSETQ. DNA of the CDR3: TGCGCCAGCAGCTTGACAGGGCTGAGTACAAATGAGCAGTTCTTC. It translates to CASSLTGLSTNEQFF.

This clone was recorded once. V usage is TRBV15 and J usage is TRBJ2-2; a weak D match, TRBD2 (7 bases). Per germline, CDR1 LNHNV and CDR2 YYDKDF (reference sequence). The V and J ends lost 7 bases and 7 bases respectively, with 19 bases between them. This CDR3 has 15 amino acids. The CDR3 nucleotides are TGTGCCACCACCCCGAGCCTGGGAGGGGGCGGGGAGCTGTTTTTT. Amino acid sequence: CATTPSLGGGGELFF.

This clone has just a few counts. V gene TRBV30 combines with J gene TRBJ1-4, with 7 nucleotides matching TRBD1. There are 13 residues in the CDR3. Germline V lookup: CDR1 GTSNPN, CDR2 SVGIG (reference sequence). Trimming took 5 bases from V and 5 from J; bases not matched to a gene: 5. The CDR3 DNA reads TGTGCCTGGTCGGGACAGAAGAATGAAAAACTGTTTTTT. Translating gives CAWSGQKNEKLFF.

The gene calls are TRBV5-1 and TRBJ2-2; 12 bases are shared with TRBD1. Germline CDR1 SGHRS, CDR2 YFSETQ. V lost 2 bases and J lost 5; bases outside the gene matches: 10. CDR3 size: 18 residues. This chain's CDR3 is CASSFLRDRGPGTGELFF. The CDR3 DNA follows: TGCGCCAGCAGCTTCCTCCGGGACAGGGGGCCGGGAACCGGGGAGCTGTTTTTT.

The CDR3 loop is CASSVTGNYNSPLHF. The DNA for the CDR3 is TGTGCCAGCAGCGTCACAGGGAACTATAATTCACCCCTCCACTTT. The chain has TRBV6-4 and TRBJ1-6; D perhaps matches TRBD1 (6 bases). The CDR3 has 15 residues. Per the germline V gene, CDR1 is MRHNA and CDR2 is SNTAGT. Trimming removed 6 bases at V and 3 bases at J, with 12 bases between.

The chain combines TRBV7-8 with TRBJ1-5; D gene uncertain. Germline assignment: CDR1 SGHVS and CDR2 FQNEAQ. The CDR3 is 14 residues long. The ends were cut back, 5 bases at V and 7 bases at J, with 15 bases in the middle. The CDR3 is CASSAIVGAQPQHF. Written as DNA, the CDR3 is TGTGCCAGCAGCGCCATAGTGGGAGCCCAGCCCCAGCATTTT. Supplemented by reference TRBV7-8 and TRBJ1-5, the full variable domain reads GAGVSQSPRYKVAKRGQDVALRCDPISGHVSLFWYQQALGQGPEFLTYFQNEAQLDKSGLPSDRFFAERPEGSVSTLKIQRTQQEDSAVYLCASSAIVGAQPQHFGDGTRLSIL.

The chain is built from TRBV19 and TRBJ1-1, with 8 bases fitting TRBD1. Unmatched junction bases numbered 11, after V lost 8 bases and J lost 6 bases. This CDR3 spans 14 amino acids. Germline-derived CDR1 and CDR2 are LNHDA and SQIVND (reference sequence). The CDR3 DNA reads TGTGCCAGTGAAAGGACAGGGAAAAGTGCTGAAGCTTTCTTT. This gives the protein CASERTGKSAEAFF.

The count of this clone is one. The rearrangement uses TRBV5-1 and TRBJ1-6, with 12 positions matching TRBD1. This CDR3 contains 14 residues. V trimming: 4 bases; J trimming: 9 bases; junction bases outside the gene matches: 2. Germline values: CDR1 SGHRS, CDR2 YFSETQ. CDR3: CASSRGQGASPLHF. In DNA, the CDR3 is TGCGCCAGCAGCCGGGGACAGGGGGCTTCACCCCTCCACTTT.

In its sample, this clone was seen once. V usage is TRBV2 and J usage is TRBJ1-1; D unresolved. This CDR3 region has 11 residues. V lost 6 bases to trimming and J lost 3 bases, with 5 bases between them. CDR1 SNHLY and CDR2 FYNNEI come from the germline V gene. CDR3 coding DNA: TGTGCCAGCAGACCAGACACTGAAGCTTTCTTT. It codes for CASRPDTEAFF. The variable domain in full, with the rest retrieved from reference TRBV2 and TRBJ1-1, is EPEVTQTPSHQVTQMGQEVILRCVPISNHLYFYWYRQILGQKVEFLVSFYNNEISEKSEIFDDQFSVERPDGSNFTLKIRSTKLEDSAMYFCASRPDTEAFFGQGTRLTVV.

The rearrangement uses TRBV19 and TRBJ2-1, with 11 bases aligning to TRBD1. The trim removed 5 bases at V and 8 bases at J, leaving 11 bases unmatched. The CDR3 has 16 amino acids. Germline CDR1 and CDR2: LNHDA and SQIVND (reference sequence). CDR3 sequence: CASSWGTGQGADEQFF. The CDR3 DNA follows: TGTGCCAGTAGTTGGGGCACAGGACAGGGGGCGGATGAGCAGTTCTTC.

V and J are TRBV7-2 and TRBJ2-5; TRBD2 agrees at 10 bases. This CDR3 has 16 residues. Germline loops: CDR1 SGHTA, CDR2 FQGNSA. Losses at the gene ends were 4 bases for V and 5 bases for J; bases not matched to a gene: 10. Here the CDR3 DNA reads TGTGCCAGCAGCTCACCGGGACTAGCGCGGATTGAGACCCAGTACTTC. Its translation: CASSSPGLARIETQYF.

The gene calls are TRBV6-6 and TRBJ1-1; D not resolved. V was cut by 0 bases and J by 8 bases, with 10 bases left in between. This CDR3 spans 13 amino acids. Germline V gene sequence: CDR1 MNHNY, CDR2 SVGAGI (reference sequence). The CDR3 DNA sequence: TGTGCCAGCAGTTACTCGGCCGAACTAGAAGCTTTCTTT. It codes for CASSYSAELEAFF.